One sample yielded the 27 T cell receptor beta chains listed below, sequenced in a study of T-cell memory formation after mild COVID-19. MiXCR, applied by TCRdb to the 5' RACE reads, yields one record per CDR3 protein. The repertoire consists of 450,000 or so distinct CDR3 sequences, with around 25% occurring once and the leading ten covering around 13%. Sequencing input: PBMCs or a T cell subset sorted from them (not recorded which). The receptors stem from an adult woman who had mild COVID-19 (a few samples of this study predate the infection). Cell type and time point are not known.

J is TRBJ2-1 and V is TRBV7-3; D call uncertain. The CDR3 has 14 residues. Trimming cost V 2 bases and J 5 bases, with 10 bases left between them. Germline CDR1 and CDR2: SGHTA and FQGTGA. In DNA, the CDR3 is TGTGCCAGCAGCTTAGAGTGGCCCCACAATGAGCAGTTCTTC. Protein: CASSLEWPHNEQFF.

This clonotype was seen a handful of times. The chain is built from TRBV3-1 and TRBJ1-5; D remains unclear. This CDR3 has 16 residues. In germline, CDR1 is LGHDT, CDR2 YNNKEL (reference sequence). Deletions cut 1 base from V and 2 bases from J, with 12 bases between. The CDR3 DNA reads as TGTGCCAGCAGCCAAGCCCCCGGGCCCCGCAATCAGCCCCAGCATTTT. Its protein product is CASSQAPGPRNQPQHF.

This clonotype was seen a handful of times. The chain joins TRBV24-1 to TRBJ2-2, with D perhaps being TRBD1 or TRBD2 (5 bases each). V was pared by 1 base and J by 4 bases, with 9 bases between. Germline assignment: CDR1 KGHDR and CDR2 SFDVKD. The CDR3 is 15 amino acids. The CDR3, as DNA: TGTGCCACCAGTGATTTTGGGGGTTCCACCGGGGAGCTGTTTTTT. This encodes CATSDFGGSTGELFF.

The V call is TRBV25-1, the J call TRBJ2-3, with D hard to call. Germline lookup yields CDR1 MGHDK and CDR2 SYGVNS. The CDR3 is made up of 14 amino acids. V lost 2 bases and J 2 bases, leaving 8 bases between the germline ends. CDR3 residues: CASSEPHYTDTQYF. The DNA of the CDR3 is TGTGCCAGCAGTGAACCACATTACACAGATACGCAGTATTTT.

The rearrangement joins TRBV21-1 to TRBJ1-6; the D call in the table, TRBD1, was not verified against the DNA. TRBV21-1 has pseudogene status. CDR3 size: 17 residues. The CDR3 protein is CASSIGKGPGPNSPLHF. The CDR3 bases are TGTGCCAGCAGCATAGGGAAGGGACCGGGCCCTAATTCACCCCTCCACTTT.

The chain has TRBV15 and TRBJ2-3; D possibly matches TRBD1 or TRBD2 (5 bases each). Per the germline V gene, CDR1 is LNHNV and CDR2 is YYDKDF (reference sequence). V was pared by 0 bases and J by 1 base, with 8 bases between. This CDR3 region has 15 residues. The CDR3 bases are TGTGCCACCAGCAGAGACGGGGACCGCACAGATACGCAGTATTTT. It specifies CATSRDGDRTDTQYF.

The rearrangement links TRBV7-7 to TRBJ2-1; D not resolved. Germline V gene lookup returns CDR1 SSHAT and CDR2 FNYEAQ (reference sequence). The CDR3 runs to 14 residues. With 2 bases removed from V and 6 bases from J, the gap between germline ends came to 11 bases. CDR3 residues: CASSLSVYPNEQFF. As DNA, the CDR3 is TGTGCCAGCAGCTTAAGTGTCTATCCCAATGAGCAGTTCTTC.

The rearrangement links TRBV12-3 or TRBV12-4 to TRBJ1-2; the D gene is possibly TRBD1 (6 bases). This CDR3 contains 14 residues. V gave up 2 bases and J gave up 6 bases, with 13 bases separating them. Here the CDR3 reads CASSLLEGENGYTF. As DNA, the CDR3 is TGTGCCAGCAGTTTACTCGAGGGGGAAAATGGCTACACCTTC.

V is TRBV5-4 and J is TRBJ2-3; D remains ambiguous. Deletions cut 0 bases from V and 2 bases from J, with 7 bases between. The CDR3 is 14 amino acids. The germline gives CDR1 SGHNT, CDR2 YYREEE (reference sequence). The CDR3 bases are TGTGCCAGCAGCTTGGCTCAGGTCACAGATACGCAGTATTTT. It translates to CASSLAQVTDTQYF.

CDR3 in amino acids: CASSPRAKSGEAFF. The DNA of the CDR3 is TGTGCCAGCAGCCCCCGCGCTAAGTCTGGTGAAGCTTTCTTT. The V and J genes are TRBV6-2 or TRBV6-3 and TRBJ1-1; D gene ambiguous. The V end was cut by 6 bases, the J end by 7 bases, with 18 bases between. The germline CDR1 and CDR2 sequences are MNHEY and SVGEGT. The CDR3 runs to 14 residues.

J is TRBJ2-7 and V is TRBV5-6, with D tentatively TRBD1 (5 bases). The CDR3 consists of 12 residues. Germline V gene sequence: CDR1 SGHDT, CDR2 YYEEEE. Between the trimmed V and J ends, which lost 3 bases and 3 bases, there was a span of 7 bases. CDR3 amino acids: CASSWQGYEQYF. The CDR3 DNA is TGTGCCAGCAGCTGGCAGGGCTACGAGCAGTACTTC.

In this sample, this clonotype turned up a few times. V usage is TRBV6-6 and J usage is TRBJ2-1; tentative D call: TRBD2 (6 bases). V lost 2 bases and J lost 15, with 14 bases in between. Germline CDR1 reads MNHNY; CDR2 reads SVGAGI (reference sequence). The CDR3 has 12 residues. CDR3 coding DNA: TGTGCCAGCAGTTACGGCGGGACGGCATCGTTCTTC. Translating it yields CASSYGGTASFF.

In this sample, this clonotype turned up many times. The genes are TRBV5-1 and TRBJ1-1, with 7 bases identical to TRBD1. Per germline, CDR1 SGHRS and CDR2 YFSETQ. The J segment lost 1 base and the V segment lost 0 bases, leaving 9 bases of the junction unmatched. This CDR3 spans 17 amino acids. CDR3 protein: CASSLGPGGEGNTEAFF. The CDR3 DNA follows: TGCGCCAGCAGCTTGGGCCCAGGGGGAGAGGGGAACACTGAAGCTTTCTTT.

This clonotype was picked up a small number of times. The chain couples TRBV4-1 to TRBJ2-1; 11 nucleotides agree with TRBD2. The CDR3 contains 17 residues. The junction had 5 bases not matched to a gene; V was cut back by 3 bases and J by 1 base. Germline-derived CDR1 and CDR2 are MGHRA and YSYEKL. Written as DNA, the CDR3 is TGCGCCAGCAGCCACTCTAGCGGGGGGAGTTCCTACAATGAGCAGTTCTTC. This translates into CASSHSSGGSSYNEQFF.

This clonotype was counted a few times. The rearrangement uses TRBV2 and TRBJ2-7; no definite D call. Germline V gene lookup returns CDR1 SNHLY and CDR2 FYNNEI. Trimming took off 7 bases at V and 0 bases at J, with 7 bases between the two ends. This CDR3 has 12 residues. CDR3 sequence (DNA): TGTGCCAGCAAGGATAGCTCCTACGAGCAGTACTTC. Residues: CASKDSSYEQYF.

This clonotype has a count of ten or more. The chain links TRBV20-1 to TRBJ2-2, with D perhaps matching TRBD1 (7 bases). The CDR3 sequence is 14 residues long. Germline V gives CDR1 DFQATT, CDR2 SNEGSKA (reference sequence). The V end lost 6 bases, the J end lost 4 bases, and 15 bases lay between the germline ends. In nucleotides, the CDR3 is TGCAGTGCGCAGGGGGGTTTTGGCACCGGGGAGCTGTTTTTT. Amino acids: CSAQGGFGTGELFF.

The chain couples TRBV7-9 to TRBJ2-1; 8 bases match TRBD2. Trimming took 6 bases from V and 7 from J; bases not matched to a gene: 8. Per the germline V gene, CDR1 is SEHNR and CDR2 is FQNEAQ (reference sequence). The CDR3 sequence is 14 residues long. CDR3 sequence reads: CASSRTGTRNEQFF. DNA of the CDR3: TGTGCCAGCAGTCGCACCGGGACTAGAAATGAGCAGTTCTTC.

The genes are TRBV2 and TRBJ1-4; TRBD1 is a possible D gene (5 bases). The CDR3 length is 12 residues. V gave up 2 bases and J gave up 9 bases, with 7 bases separating them. Germline V lookup: CDR1 SNHLY, CDR2 FYNNEI. The CDR3 DNA sequence: TGTGCCAGCAGTGAACAGGGAAAAAAACTGTTTTTT. Protein sequence: CASSEQGKKLFF.

The gene calls are TRBV23-1 and TRBJ1-5, with D unclear. TRBV23-1 is noted as an ORF with a role that remains uncertain. The CDR3 contains 12 residues. Trimming took off 7 bases at V and 2 bases at J, with 6 bases between the two ends. CDR3: CASTEGNQPQHF. CDR3 in DNA: TGCGCCAGCACGGAGGGCAATCAGCCCCAGCATTTT.

Here the CDR3 reads CASSQESRTGGTTDTQYF. The CDR3 nucleotides are TGTGCCAGCAGCCAAGAATCGAGAACGGGGGGTACCACAGATACGCAGTATTTT. V and J are TRBV4-2 and TRBJ2-3; 7 nucleotides match TRBD2. This CDR3 has 18 residues. Germline CDR1 reads LGHNA; CDR2 reads YNFKEQ. V gave up 0 bases and J gave up 2 bases; unmatched junction bases: 11.

CDR3 sequence reads: CASSLSGTGQYEQYF. The DNA for the CDR3 is TGTGCCAGCAGCTTAAGCGGGACAGGGCAATACGAGCAGTACTTC. This chain connects TRBV7-3 to TRBJ2-7, with TRBD1 matching 9 bases. CDR3 length equals 15 residues. The V gene's germline CDR1 is SGHTA and CDR2 FQGTGA. The J segment lost 4 bases and the V segment lost 1 base, leaving 5 bases of the junction unmatched. The full variable domain, its missing parts supplied by reference TRBV7-3 and TRBJ2-7, is GAGVSQTPSNKVTEKGKYVELRCDPISGHTALYWYRQSLGQGPEFLIYFQGTGAADDSGLPNDRFFAVRPEGSVSTLKIQRTERGDSAVYLCASSLSGTGQYEQYFGPGTRLTVT.

The chain is built from TRBV20-1 and TRBJ2-7; tentative D call: TRBD2 (6 bases). This CDR3 has 15 residues. The germline V gene encodes CDR1 DFQATT and CDR2 SNEGSKA (reference sequence). V was clipped by 2 bases and J by 7 bases, with 21 bases between them. CDR3 nucleotides: TGCAGTGCTAGACCCACTAGCAAAGGGTCCGGGGAGCAGTACTTC. Its protein is CSARPTSKGSGEQYF.

The chain combines TRBV3-1 with TRBJ2-7, with TRBD2 as a possible D gene (6 bases). V shed 6 bases and J shed 1 base, with 16 bases lying between them. There are 15 residues in the CDR3. The germline V gene has CDR1 LGHDT and CDR2 YNNKEL (reference sequence). The CDR3 nucleotides are TGTGCCAGCAGACGCTCCGGGACTCCTTCCTACGAGCAGTACTTC. Translating gives CASRRSGTPSYEQYF.

The V and J genes are TRBV24-1 and TRBJ1-2, with TRBD1 identical over 8 bases. The CDR3 consists of 15 residues. The germline gives CDR1 KGHDR, CDR2 SFDVKD. Trimming cost V 4 bases and J 4 bases; bases outside gene matches: 7. CDR3 residues: CATSDPTGEGYGYTF. CDR3 in DNA: TGTGCCACCAGTGACCCGACAGGGGAGGGCTATGGCTACACCTTC.

The chain uses TRBV12-3 or TRBV12-4 and TRBJ1-1; possible D gene TRBD1, 6 bases. This CDR3 is built from 14 residues. V lost 6 bases and J lost 5, with 16 bases in between. This chain's CDR3 is CASSHGTPHTEAFF. CDR3 bases: TGTGCCAGCAGCCATGGGACACCACATACTGAAGCTTTCTTT.

This chain connects TRBV7-6 to TRBJ2-1; perhaps TRBD2 as D (6 bases). The CDR3 covers 17 residues. Germline CDR1 is SGHVS and CDR2 is FNYEAQ. With 4 bases removed from V and 4 bases from J, the gap between germline ends came to 20 bases. This CDR3 is CASSSRLSGPLYNEQFF. The CDR3 coding sequence is TGTGCCAGCAGCTCTAGACTAAGCGGGCCTCTATACAATGAGCAGTTCTTC. Full variable domain (outside the CDR3, taken from reference TRBV7-6 and TRBJ2-1): GAGVSQSPRYKVTKRGQDVALRCDPISGHVSLYWYRQALGQGPEFLTYFNYEAQQDKSGLPNDRFSAERPEGSISTLTIQRTEQRDSAMYRCASSSRLSGPLYNEQFFGPGTRLTVL.

The V gene is TRBV4-1, the J gene TRBJ1-1; D remains ambiguous. The CDR3 spans 14 residues. CDR1 and CDR2 from the germline V gene are MGHRA and YSYEKL. V dropped 4 bases and J dropped 0 bases, with 9 bases sitting between them. CDR3 sequence: CASSPYSLNTEAFF. As DNA, the CDR3 is TGCGCCAGCAGCCCCTACTCCTTGAACACTGAAGCTTTCTTT.